The clone carrying this TCR beta chain was detected many times. Its target is unknown. The V gene's germline CDR1 is SGDLS and CDR2 YYNGEE. This CDR3 region has 14 residues. V dropped 0 bases and J dropped 4; count of bases not matched to a gene: 3. Libraries for TCRalpha and TCRbeta carried sample barcodes and unique molecular identifiers via 5'RACE. TCRdb re-called the 5' RACE reads through MiXCR, storing one row per CDR3 protein. The sample yields a few hundred thousand distinct CDR3 sequences, under 25% seen once. The data stem from a study of T-cell memory formation after mild COVID-19. Study-level information: TCR clusters were mostly confined to one donor each. Study-wide points: Among CD4+ contracting clones, most were CM and EM, and CD8+ ones EMRA. Day 37-peaking second-wave clones had unconfirmed SARS-CoV-2 specificity.

This rearrangement joins TRBV9 to TRBJ2-5, with 7 nucleotides matching TRBD1. This TCR derives from an adult woman who had mild COVID-19 (a few samples of this study predate the infection). Cell type and time point are not known. The sequencing sample was made of PBMCs or a T cell subset sorted from them (not recorded which). In DNA, the CDR3 is TGTGCCAGCAGCGTAGACAGGGGTGGAGAGACCCAGTACTTC. Translation gives CASSVDRGGETQYF.